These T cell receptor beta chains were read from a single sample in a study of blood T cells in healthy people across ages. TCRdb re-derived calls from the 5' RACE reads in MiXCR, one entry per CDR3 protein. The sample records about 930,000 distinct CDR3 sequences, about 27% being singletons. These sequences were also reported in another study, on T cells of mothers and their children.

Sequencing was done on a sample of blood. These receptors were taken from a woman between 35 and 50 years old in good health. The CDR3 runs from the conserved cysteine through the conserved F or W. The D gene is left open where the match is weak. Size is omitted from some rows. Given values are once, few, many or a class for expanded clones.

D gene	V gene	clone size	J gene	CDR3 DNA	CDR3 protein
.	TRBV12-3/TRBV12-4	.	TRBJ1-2	TGTGCCAGCAGTCCAGGCCGGGCACCCGGATATGGCTACACCTTC	CASSPGRAPGYGYTF
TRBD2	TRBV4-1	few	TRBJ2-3	TGCGCCAGCCGCGGGGGACCCTACACAGATACGCAGTATTTT	CASRGGPYTDTQYF
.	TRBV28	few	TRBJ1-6	TGTGCCAGCAGATCCCCTCAGAGGAATAATTCACCCCTCCACTTT	CASRSPQRNNSPLHF
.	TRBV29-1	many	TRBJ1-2	TGCAGCGTTGACAAGGACAGCAATGGCTACACCTTC	CSVDKDSNGYTF
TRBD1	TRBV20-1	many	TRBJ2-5	TGCAGTGCTAGAGATTACAGGGGCCAAGAGACCCAGTACTTC	CSARDYRGQETQYF
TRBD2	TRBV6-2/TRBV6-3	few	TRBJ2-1	TGTGCCAGCAGGACCGCTAGCGGGGGTCCCTATGAGCAGTTCTTC	CASRTASGGPYEQFF
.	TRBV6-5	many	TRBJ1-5	TGTGCCAGCAGTTTTACCAGGTCCAGTCAGCCCCAGCATTTT	CASSFTRSSQPQHF
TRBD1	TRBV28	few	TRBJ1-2	TGTGCCAGCAGTTTATCAGTTCCGGGACAGGGCTTGCACTATGGCTACACCTTC	CASSLSVPGQGLHYGYTF
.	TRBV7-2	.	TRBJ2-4	TGTGCCAGCAGCTTTGCTACAGATATGCAGTACTTC	CASSFATDMQYF
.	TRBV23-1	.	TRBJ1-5	TGCGCCAGCAGTCAATCGCCTTGTCAGCCCCAGCATTTT	CASSQSPCQPQHF
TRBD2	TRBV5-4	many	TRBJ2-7	TGTGCCAGCAGCTCCACCGGGACTATGGGCAGGGAGCAGTACTTC	CASSSTGTMGREQYF
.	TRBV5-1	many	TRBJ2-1	TGCGCCAGCAGCTTGTTGGGGGATGAGCAGTTCTTC	CASSLLGDEQFF
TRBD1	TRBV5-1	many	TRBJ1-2	TGCGCCAGCAGCTTGGAGGGACAGGGATATGGCTACACCTTC	CASSLEGQGYGYTF
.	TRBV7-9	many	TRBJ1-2	TGTGCCAGCAGCTCGCCTTTTCTGAACTATGGCTACACCTTC	CASSSPFLNYGYTF
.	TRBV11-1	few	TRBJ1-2	TGTGCCAGCAGCTCCGACCGCGTTGGGGATGGCTACACCTTC	CASSSDRVGDGYTF
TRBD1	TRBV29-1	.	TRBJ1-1	TGCAGCTTAGACAGGGGGAAATTGAACACTGAAGCTTTCTTT	CSLDRGKLNTEAFF
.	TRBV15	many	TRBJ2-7	TGTGCCACCAGCAGATCCGAGTTCCCCTACGAGCAGTACTTC	CATSRSEFPYEQYF
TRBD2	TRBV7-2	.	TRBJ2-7	TGTGTCAGCAGCTTAAGACTAGCGGGGGGGCCTAAGGAGCAGTACTTC	CVSSLRLAGGPKEQYF
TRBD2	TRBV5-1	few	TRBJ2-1	TGCGCCAGCAGCTTGTTGCTAGCGGGGGCCCACAATGAGCAGTTCTTC	CASSLLLAGAHNEQFF
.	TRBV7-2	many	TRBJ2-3	TGTGCCAGCAGCTCTGGAGGACGCGCAGATACGCAGTATTTT	CASSSGGRADTQYF
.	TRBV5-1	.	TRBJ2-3	TGCGCCAGCAGCTTCGAGGTCCTCTCCACAGATACGCAGTATTTT	CASSFEVLSTDTQYF
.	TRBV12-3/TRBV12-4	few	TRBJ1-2	TGTGCCAGCAGTTTAGTCAGGGGTGGCTACACCTTC	CASSLVRGGYTF
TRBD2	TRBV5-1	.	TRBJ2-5	TGCGCCAGCAGCCTCCGGACTAGCGGGGGAGAGACCCAGTACTTC	CASSLRTSGGETQYF
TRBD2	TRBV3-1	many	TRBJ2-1	TGCGCCAGCAGCCAAGATGGGGGGGGGTCCTACAATGAGCAGTTCTTC	CASSQDGGGSYNEQFF
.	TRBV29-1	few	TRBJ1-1	TGCAGCGTTGTCAAGGCCTTGGGCACTGAAGCTTTCTTT	CSVVKALGTEAFF
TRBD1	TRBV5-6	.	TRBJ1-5	TGTGCCAGCAGCTCGGACAGGGGCACACTTGCTGGTAATCAGCCCCAGCATTTT	CASSSDRGTLAGNQPQHF
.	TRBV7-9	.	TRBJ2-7	TGTGCCAGCAGCTCGGGGCCAGTGTTCTACGAGCAGTACTTC	CASSSGPVFYEQYF
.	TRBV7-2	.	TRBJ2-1	TGTGCCAGCAGCTTAAAGGGGGCGGGACCCAATGAGCAGTTCTTC	CASSLKGAGPNEQFF
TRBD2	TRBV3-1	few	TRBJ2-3	TGTGCCAGCAGCCAAGGCCGGACTGGCGGGAGGCATACGCAGTATTTT	CASSQGRTGGRHTQYF
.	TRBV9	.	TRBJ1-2	TGTGCCAGCAGCGCCCACCCGACGAGTCTAGCTAACTATGGCTACACCTTC	CASSAHPTSLANYGYTF
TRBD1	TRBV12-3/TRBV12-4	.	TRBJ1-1	TGTGCCAGCATCAGAGACAGGGGCCTGACCACTGAAGCTTTCTTT	CASIRDRGLTTEAFF
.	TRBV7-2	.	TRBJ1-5	TGTGCCAGCAGCTTAATCGGAAGCAATCAGCCCCAGCATTTT	CASSLIGSNQPQHF
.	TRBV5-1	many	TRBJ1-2	TGCGCCAGCAGCCGCGGACGGCTCTATGGCTACACCTTC	CASSRGRLYGYTF
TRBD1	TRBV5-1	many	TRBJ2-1	TGCGCCAGCAGCTGGGACAGGGGTGGTGGCAATGAGCAGTTCTTC	CASSWDRGGGNEQFF
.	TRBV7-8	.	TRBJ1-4	TGTGCCAGCACCACAAACAGGGTCCGTGATGAAAAACTGTTTTTT	CASTTNRVRDEKLFF
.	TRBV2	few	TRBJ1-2	TGTGCCAGCAGTGAAAGTTCCGGGCCCCTCGGGGGCTACACCTTC	CASSESSGPLGGYTF
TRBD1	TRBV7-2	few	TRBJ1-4	TGTGCCAGCAGCTCCGGGACAGGGAACCTTAATGAAAAACTGTTTTTT	CASSSGTGNLNEKLFF
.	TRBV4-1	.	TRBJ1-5	TGCGCCAGCAGCCAAGGACAGACGAATCAGCCCCAGCATTTT	CASSQGQTNQPQHF
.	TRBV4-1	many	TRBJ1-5	TGCGCCAGCAGGGACGACTTGGGCAATCAGCCCCAGCATTTT	CASRDDLGNQPQHF
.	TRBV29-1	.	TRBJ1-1	TGCAGCGTTGAAGAGGGGTTGAACACTGAAGCTTTCTTT	CSVEEGLNTEAFF